This is a list of T cell receptor beta chains from one sample in a study of monozygotic twins with inflammatory bowel disease. TCRdb reprocessed the 5' RACE reads and keeps a single row for each CDR3 protein, giving no DNA. The sample has about 330,000 distinct CDR3 sequences. The sequenced sample consisted of blood. Source of these receptors: a human donor with ulcerative colitis or Crohn's disease, or a healthy co-twin of an affected twin (not recorded which). Both conserved end residues are part of each CDR3.

V	J	CDR3
TRBV5-6	TRBJ2-1	CASSLAGGRGSYNEQFF
TRBV7-2	TRBJ1-6	CASSSQTGLNSPLHF
TRBV9	TRBJ1-6	CASSAQDKGRSPLHF
TRBV7-8	TRBJ2-1	CASSSSSGSEQFF
TRBV28	TRBJ2-7	CASSSDPLGSYEQYF
TRBV5-1	TRBJ1-1	CASREGQGPMNTEAFF
TRBV3-1	TRBJ2-7	CASSRSTRDEQYF
TRBV4-1	TRBJ1-2	CASSQAGPGRGYTF
TRBV20-1	TRBJ1-5	CSARDPGYNQPQHF
TRBV6-1	TRBJ1-2	CASSEWRSSNYGYTF
TRBV5-1	TRBJ2-3	CASSLAGTVSTDTQYF
TRBV5-1	TRBJ2-7	CASSKLAVIYEQYF
TRBV10-3	TRBJ1-2	CAISVFGGGYTF
TRBV4-1	TRBJ1-6	CASSQRDRDYSPLHF
TRBV6-2/TRBV6-3	TRBJ2-7	CASSYEGQGIGSYEQYF
TRBV5-1	TRBJ2-5	CASSSLSYQETQYF
TRBV4-3	TRBJ2-1	CASSQDSPGRGPNEQFF
TRBV24-1	TRBJ1-5	CATSDSLYSNQPQHF
TRBV5-1	TRBJ2-3	CASSYDRGNTDTQYF
TRBV20-1	TRBJ1-5	CSATHGSNQPQHF
TRBV5-1	TRBJ2-5	CASSPEVAQETQYF
TRBV4-3	TRBJ2-5	CASSQDLRGASETQYF
TRBV5-6	TRBJ1-1	CASSIWGGMTEAFF
TRBV28	TRBJ1-5	CASRMDINLPQHF
TRBV5-1	TRBJ2-1	CASSLAELAGVLQFF
TRBV7-8	TRBJ1-6	CASSLPRKRPGQRNSPLHF
TRBV10-3	TRBJ2-5	CAISGLVEETQYF
TRBV5-1	TRBJ1-1	CASGLRNTEAFF
TRBV5-1	TRBJ2-3	CASSLQGAKVPRTDTQYF
TRBV11-3	TRBJ2-1	CASSLTLVGEQFF
TRBV6-2/TRBV6-3	TRBJ2-2	CASSYSNVLSTGPNTGELFF
TRBV27	TRBJ1-4	CASSFGPRPGKLFF
TRBV5-1	TRBJ2-2	CASSSGTGGRTGELFF
TRBV4-1	TRBJ2-7	CASSRTGPYEQYF
TRBV6-1	TRBJ2-4	CASSSGSAKNIQYF
TRBV5-6	TRBJ1-1	CASSSTRRGNTEAFF
TRBV7-9	TRBJ2-7	CASSAKGQQSYEQYF
TRBV20-1	TRBJ1-2	CSASLAGRGYTF
TRBV28	TRBJ1-2	CASSNWDSPFGGGYTF